This TCR beta chain is from a study of blood T cell repertoires in COVID-19. Study overall: Collection of acute and convalescent COVID-19 samples took place in the United States, Italy and Spain. PBMCs, B-cell-depleted T cells, or T cells provided the cDNA or gDNA that made up the material.

The J segment lost 5 bases and the V segment lost 6 bases, leaving 8 bases of the junction unmatched. Germline V gene sequence: CDR1 LNHDA, CDR2 SQIVND (reference sequence). This CDR3 is 15 amino acids long. A few counts support this clone. Methods used by the authors: Reference gene primer amplification gave estimated nucleated cell counts. Here immunoSEQ multiplex PCR was the method, and the copy in TCRdb shows in-frame clones only, minus some. V, J and clone size derive from that table, while D and trimming were established from the DNA sequence. The data show around 70,000 clones, roughly 88% seen once.

This chain connects TRBV19 to TRBJ2-7; 12 positions match TRBD2. The source is a man aged 25-45 years with acute or convalescent COVID-19. Sequenced: peripheral blood. As DNA, the CDR3 is TGTGCCAGTAGGGACCTAGCGGGAGGGGTCGACGAGCAGTACTTC. Amino acid sequence: CASRDLAGGVDEQYF.